This is a list of T cell receptor beta chains from one sample in a study of a mutant IDH1 vaccine in newly diagnosed glioma. The table came from immunoSEQ multiplex PCR; TCRdb's copy has only in-frame clones and leaves some out. This sample has about 98,000 clones; about 90% occur once, and the top ten carry approximately 0.6%. The sample consisted of PBMCs, taken from a glioma patient treated with radiotherapy, temozolomide or both. These receptors originate from a woman aged 45-60 years with glioma. The CDR3 runs from the conserved cysteine through the conserved F or W.

>TRBV7-9|TRBJ1-2
CASSLSAGMTGYTF
>TRBV5-1|TRBJ2-7
CASSPAQGAYEQYF
>TRBV30|TRBJ1-2
CAWSGLNYGYTF
>TRBV27|TRBJ2-1
CASSLILAGGPVEQFF
>TRBV11-2|TRBJ2-3
CASDPLREWADTQYF
>TRBV28|TRBJ2-7
CASSFGRNTYEQYF
>TRBV7-8|TRBJ2-2
CASSLGANTGELFF
>TRBV4-1|TRBJ1-1
CASSQEQYGSEAFF
>TRBV7-3|TRBJ2-1
CASSFLAGKRDEQFF
>TRBV12-5|TRBJ1-1
CASGFDTEAFF
>TRBV2|TRBJ2-5
CASRLGQAETQYF
>TRBV27|TRBJ2-1
CASSPVAGGYNEQFF
>TRBV27|TRBJ2-1
CASSSGASYNEQFF
>TRBV7-9|TRBJ2-7
CASSPTGLSSYEQYF
>TRBV19|TRBJ1-5
CASSIPLFRGVNQPQHF
>TRBV19|TRBJ2-3
CASKRAGEGTDTQYF
>TRBV5-6|TRBJ1-5
CASSLRRGALSQPQHF
>TRBV4-1|TRBJ1-2
CASSQDGGSLNYGYTF
>TRBV4-1|TRBJ1-5
CASSQAGQGGRQPQHF
>TRBV28|TRBJ1-1
CASSGAGGPPNGFF
>TRBV7-7|TRBJ2-7
CASSSTSGSDGQYF
>TRBV11-2|TRBJ2-7
CASSLAQGYEQYF
>TRBV7-9|TRBJ2-7
CASSSPASERSSYEQYF
>TRBV30|TRBJ1-6
CAWNPTGGDSPLHF
>TRBV6-1|TRBJ2-7
CATFPGLAVTYEQYF
>TRBV6-4|TRBJ2-1
CASSRLAGYNEQFF
>TRBV19|TRBJ2-7
CASSIFPDKGGEPTTYEQYF
>TRBV11-3|TRBJ2-1
CASSLGDVNEQFF
>TRBV9|TRBJ2-5
CASSVAGSGRGETQYF
>TRBV14|TRBJ1-1
CASSQPRWGDTEAFF
>TRBV28|TRBJ1-1
CASSLGGGHSYLEAFF
>TRBV7-9|TRBJ2-3
CASSPPEITDTQYF
>TRBV28|TRBJ2-7
CASSDRDEQYF
>TRBV10-2|TRBJ2-5
CASCREVEETQYF
>TRBV18|TRBJ2-7
CASSPTIRQTSLYEQYF
>TRBV7-8|TRBJ2-7
CASSLGAGSSYEQYF
>TRBV6-1|TRBJ1-1
CASSVGTKAEAFF
>TRBV6-6|TRBJ1-3
CASTRESGNTIYF
>TRBV27|TRBJ2-5
CASSLRVAGEAKTQYF
>TRBV6-5|TRBJ2-7
CASSYSKGQGRYEQYF